The entry below describes one T cell receptor beta chain. This clonotype came up a few times. Its antigen is currently not known. Per-nucleotide qualities are absent, and no much larger clonotype sits a single base away. The data were obtained in a study of identical twins (dated by TCRdb to 2016 to 2017). General notes on the study: TCR alpha and beta repertoires from monozygotic twins, unrelated adults of various ages and cord blood were deep-sequenced to test whether fetal clonotypes persist. To rule out contamination, replicate twin experiments were performed at different times with different library preparation protocols.

Libraries were built with 5' RACE. The data were produced on an Illumina HiSeq 2000. A universal primer binding site was introduced by template switching, and a unique molecular identifier was present in the final cDNA, enabling accurate counting of TCR cDNA molecules. Specific primers in the conserved constant-segment region were used to synthesize first-strand cDNA for TCR alpha and beta chains. To control for contamination, every cDNA library carried two barcodes: a SMART-Mk sample barcode plus Illumina barcodes. TruSeq adapter sequences and Illumina sample barcodes were added in two successive PCR steps. Sequencing of the TCR alpha and beta cDNA libraries was done on the Illumina HiSeq platform using custom primers. The original methods were these. MiGEC was used to process raw reads and extract unique molecular identifiers, and MiXCR was used to find CDR3 positions. For each individual, recombination models were inferred using an EM algorithm with the repgenHMM and IGoR tools. Shared clonotypes were analyzed with the tcR package in R, and sharing was normalized by the product of cloneset sizes. To study raw recombination free of thymic and clonal selection effects, out-of-frame nonproductive sequences were analyzed. TCRdb trimmed public reads at Q25 via fastp, called clones via MiXCR and kept in-frame beta chains. Each entry merges the rows of one CDR3 protein and shows their most common DNA and genes. The V and J calls shown here were made by TCRdb, not taken from the authors' results. The sample records approximately 1.8 million distinct CDR3 sequences, more than 30% of which are singletons. The ten largest make up over 0.25% of the sample.

Every donor in the study was a healthy Caucasian. V drops 7 bases and J drops 1 base, leaving 23 bases in between. The CDR1 and CDR2 encoded by the germline V gene are SGHRS and YFSETQ. Measured from the cysteine to the phenylalanine, the CDR3 is 17 residues long. The read is trimmed to its CDR3 DNA, 51 bases read in frame from base 1. The paper as a whole reports these results and caveats: Abundant cord blood beta clonotypes had fewer insertions, young adult naive repertoires showed a similar but weaker trend, and memory repertoires showed no such trend. Invariant T cells such as MAIT and iNKT could partly confound zero-insertion analyses, although diverse VJ usage argued against such confounding for most clonotypes. Recombination models systematically underestimated out-of-frame TCR alpha sharing in monozygotic twins but agreed with sharing between unrelated individuals. Excess twin sharing in beta out-of-frame sequences was weaker because fewer shared sequences lowered the signal-to-noise ratio. Conclusions relied on cross-sectional statistical analysis, since the same donors could not be followed over many years. Compared with coincidental sharing between unrelated individuals, out-of-frame TCR alpha sequences shared between twins showed an excess of sequences with low generation probability.

This sequence originates from a newborn girl in good health. Input material: cord blood. The rearrangement joined TRBV5-1 to TRBJ2-5; TRBD1 could be the D gene, as 6 bases match. The CDR3 protein sequence reads: CASRLGYRDKSQETQYF. The nucleotides read TGCGCCAGCCGTTTAGGTTATCGGGACAAAAGCCAAGAGACCCAGTACTTC.